This entry lists 32 T cell receptor beta chains sequenced from one sample in a study of cytomegalovirus exposure and HLA in healthy donors. The PCR used 60 Vbeta and 13 Jbeta primers. The data were produced by immunoSEQ multiplex PCR, yet TCRdb's version contains in-frame clones alone and is incomplete. The table records 160,000 or so clones, about three quarters of them present only once. Sequencing was carried out using PBMCs. Receptors originate from a man between 35 and 55 years old in good health and CMV-seronegative.

This chain joins TRBV5-1 and TRBJ2-5, with 8 bases aligning to TRBD1. The CDR3 has 15 amino acids. The germline CDR1 and CDR2 sequences are SGHRS and YFSETQ. V dropped 0 bases and J dropped 5; count of bases not matched to a gene: 6. The CDR3 is CASSLAWGQEETQYF. CDR3 bases: TGCGCCAGCAGCTTGGCGTGGGGACAGGAGGAGACCCAGTACTTC.

The chain uses TRBV7-8 and TRBJ1-2; no clear D gene. Germline assignment: CDR1 SGHVS and CDR2 FQNEAQ. The CDR3 covers 15 residues. V lost 2 bases to trimming and J lost 0 bases, with 10 bases between them. DNA for the CDR3: TGTGCCAGCAGCTTATTAACAGAAGCTAACTATGGCTACACCTTC. It codes for CASSLLTEANYGYTF. Variable domain in full (rest from reference TRBV7-8 and TRBJ1-2): GAGVSQSPRYKVAKRGQDVALRCDPISGHVSLFWYQQALGQGPEFLTYFQNEAQLDKSGLPSDRFFAERPEGSVSTLKIQRTQQEDSAVYLCASSLLTEANYGYTFGSGTRLTVV.

The J gene is TRBJ2-3, the V gene TRBV19; D is perhaps TRBD1 (5 bases). This CDR3 has 14 residues. Trimming removed 5 bases at V and 2 bases at J, with 11 bases between. Germline V gene sequence: CDR1 LNHDA, CDR2 SQIVND (reference sequence). For the CDR3, the DNA is TGTGCCAGTAGTCCCAGGGAACCCACAGATACGCAGTATTTT. This gives the protein CASSPREPTDTQYF.

This clone was observed once. The chain has TRBV4-3 and TRBJ1-2; 10 bases line up with TRBD1. Trimming removed 2 bases from V and 6 bases from J; junction bases left unmatched: 9. CDR3 length: 16 residues. Germline CDR1 LGHNA, CDR2 YSLEER. CDR3 nucleotides: TGCGCCAGCAGCCAACCCTCCGGGACAGGGGTTAATGGCTACACCTTC. Its translation: CASSQPSGTGVNGYTF.

This chain links TRBV1 with TRBJ2-2; TRBD1 is the table's D call and was not checked against the DNA. TRBV1 is assigned pseudogene status. This CDR3 contains 20 residues. The CDR3 is CTSSQDRADCPSANTGELFF. CDR3 nucleotides: TGCACCAGCAGCCAAGACAGGGCAGACTGCCCATCCGCAAACACCGGGGAGCTGTTTTTT.

The rearrangement joins TRBV18 to TRBJ1-2; 8 nucleotides match TRBD1. This CDR3 is built from 15 residues. Germline CDR1 reads KGHSH; CDR2 reads LQKENI. V shed 3 bases, J shed 5 bases, and the junction held 8 bases outside the gene matches. The CDR3 DNA sequence: TGTGCCAGCTCACCGGAGCAGGGGGCGGTATATGGCTACACCTTC. The encoded protein is CASSPEQGAVYGYTF.

The rearrangement links TRBV4-3 to TRBJ2-3; the D gene is possibly TRBD1 (6 bases). This CDR3 contains 15 residues. Germline V lookup: CDR1 LGHNA, CDR2 YSLEER. The V end was cut by 4 bases, the J end by 1 base, with 12 bases between. The CDR3 loop is CASSLKTGRTDTQYF. For the CDR3, the DNA is TGCGCCAGCAGCCTAAAGACAGGTCGCACAGATACGCAGTATTTT.

The chain joins TRBV9 to TRBJ2-7; 8 nucleotides agree with TRBD2. The length of the CDR3 is 14 residues. CDR1 is SGDLS, CDR2 YYNGEE, per germline. V shed 0 bases, J shed 6 bases, and the junction held 5 bases outside the gene matches. The CDR3 here is CASSVVAGGGEQYF. CDR3 sequence (DNA): TGTGCCAGCAGCGTAGTTGCGGGAGGAGGCGAGCAGTACTTC.

The chain combines TRBV9 with TRBJ1-4, with 7 bases fitting TRBD1. The CDR3 sequence is 14 residues long. The trim removed 1 base at V and 8 bases at J, leaving 5 bases unmatched. Germline V gene lookup returns CDR1 SGDLS and CDR2 YYNGEE. The CDR3 loop reads CASSVQSGGEKLFF. The CDR3 region has the DNA TGTGCCAGCAGCGTACAGTCAGGGGGGGAAAAACTGTTTTTT.

This chain connects TRBV7-2 to TRBJ2-7, with 10 bases aligning to TRBD1. With 3 bases clipped from V and 6 bases from J, the junction kept 8 bases outside the gene matches. The CDR3 has 15 residues. The V gene's germline CDR1 is SGHTA and CDR2 FQGNSA. The CDR3 DNA reads as TGTGCCAGCAGCTTCCAACCCAGGACAGGGGGCGAGCAGTACTTC. Its translation: CASSFQPRTGGEQYF.

This chain uses TRBV27 with TRBJ1-5; a possible D gene is TRBD1 (6 bases). Per the germline V gene, CDR1 is MNHEY and CDR2 is SMNVEV (reference sequence). The CDR3 runs to 16 residues. Trimming took 4 bases from V and 3 from J, leaving 16 bases between them. CDR3 residues: CASSSRSGVINQPQHF. The CDR3 DNA reads as TGTGCCAGCAGTTCACGATCAGGGGTGATCAATCAGCCCCAGCATTTT.

The genes are TRBV19 and TRBJ2-1; D is perhaps TRBD1 (6 bases). Looked up from germline, CDR1 is LNHDA and CDR2 is SQIVND (reference sequence). V was trimmed by 7 bases and J by 4 bases, leaving 14 bases between them. The length of the CDR3 is 14 residues. CDR3 nucleotide sequence: TGTGCCAGTACGGCCCAGGGGAGATACAATGAGCAGTTCTTC. Translating it yields CASTAQGRYNEQFF.

The chain joins TRBV9 to TRBJ1-6; 7 bases agree with TRBD1. The CDR3 is 14 residues long. Germline V gene sequence: CDR1 SGDLS, CDR2 YYNGEE. After removal of 7 bases from V and 15 bases from J, the junction contained 16 bases not matched to a gene. In DNA, the CDR3 is TGTGCCAGCGGCAGGGGGGCCGTCTCGTCGGACCTCCACTTT. The encoded protein is CASGRGAVSSDLHF.

Concerning this clone itself: In the same sample, other DNA sequences code for this CDR3. The rearrangement joins TRBV18 to TRBJ2-3; D gene uncertain. Trimming took 6 bases from V and 1 from J, leaving 8 bases between them. This CDR3 spans 13 amino acids. The germline V gene encodes CDR1 KGHSH and CDR2 LQKENI. The CDR3 loop is CASSPPGTDTQYF. The DNA for the CDR3 is TGTGCCAGCTCCCCCCCGGGCACAGATACGCAGTATTTT.

This chain links TRBV7-6 with TRBJ1-1; 7 bases align to TRBD1. This CDR3 contains 13 residues. V shed 5 bases and J 4 bases; nucleotides not matched to a gene: 4. Germline assignment: CDR1 SGHVS and CDR2 FNYEAQ. The CDR3 is CASSRQGGTEAFF. CDR3 DNA sequence: TGTGCCAGCAGCCGACAGGGCGGCACTGAAGCTTTCTTT.

V usage is TRBV7-9 and J usage is TRBJ2-3; 7 nucleotides match TRBD2. The V segment lost 0 bases and the J segment 4 bases; nucleotides outside the gene matches: 13. Germline CDR1 and CDR2: SEHNR and FQNEAQ (reference sequence). The CDR3 contains 18 residues. DNA of the CDR3: TGTGCCAGCAGCTTAGCGCAGGAAGCGGGAAGTGAGTCAGATACGCAGTATTTT. Protein product: CASSLAQEAGSESDTQYF.

The J gene is TRBJ2-1, the V gene TRBV5-1; TRBD2 is a possible D gene (6 bases). V lost 2 bases, J lost 0 bases, and 12 bases lay in between. Germline V gene sequence: CDR1 SGHRS, CDR2 YFSETQ. The CDR3 sequence is 16 residues long. Written as DNA, the CDR3 is TGCGCCAGCAGCTTAGGAGGGCCAAGCTCCTACAATGAGCAGTTCTTC. Protein: CASSLGGPSSYNEQFF.

The chain recombines TRBV7-2 with TRBJ2-7; a possible D gene is TRBD2 (6 bases). Germline loops: CDR1 SGHTA, CDR2 FQGNSA. Between the trimmed V and J ends, which lost 5 bases and 7 bases, there was a span of 15 bases. The CDR3 totals 13 residues. This chain's CDR3 is CASSPGLSGEQYF. DNA of the CDR3: TGTGCCAGCAGCCCGGGACTCTCGGGAGAGCAGTACTTC.

The chain carries TRBV9 and TRBJ2-7, with unresolved D. V was clipped by 0 bases and J by 5 bases, with 6 bases between them. The CDR3 extends over 12 amino acids. Germline-derived CDR1 and CDR2 are SGDLS and YYNGEE. CDR3 region: CASSVAGDEQYF. The CDR3 DNA follows: TGTGCCAGCAGCGTAGCTGGAGACGAGCAGTACTTC.

V usage is TRBV29-1 and J usage is TRBJ2-6; a weak D match, TRBD2 (5 bases). V dropped 7 bases and J dropped 1 base, with 17 bases sitting between them. This CDR3 contains 16 residues. Germline V CDR1 and CDR2: SQVTM, ANQGSEA. As DNA, the CDR3 is TGCAGCGCTTCAGCGGACGTAGATTCTGGGGCCAACGTCCTGACTTTC. Amino acid sequence: CSASADVDSGANVLTF.

V and J are TRBV7-2 and TRBJ2-7, with 8 bases lining up with TRBD1. CDR3 length: 13 amino acids. Trimming at V came to 4 bases and at J to 7 bases, leaving 6 bases not matched to a gene. CDR1 and CDR2 (germline): SGHTA, FQGNSA. CDR3 in amino acids: CASSWDRIGEQYF. In nucleotides, the CDR3 is TGTGCCAGCAGCTGGGACAGGATTGGTGAGCAGTACTTC.

The chain links TRBV6-5 to TRBJ1-3; D gene ambiguous. Per the germline V gene, CDR1 is MNHEY and CDR2 is SVGAGI. V lost 6 bases to trimming and J lost 4 bases, with 13 bases between them. The CDR3 extends over 14 amino acids. The CDR3 sequence is CASSRTALGNTIYF. CDR3 nucleotide sequence: TGTGCCAGCAGCCGAACAGCCCTCGGAAACACCATATATTTT.

In this sample, this clone turned up once. The chain employs TRBV5-1 and TRBJ2-2; 8 bases fit TRBD2. Germline V gene data show CDR1 as SGHRS and CDR2 as YFSETQ. The CDR3 consists of 17 residues. J was trimmed by 2 bases and V by 2 bases; bases with no gene match: 8. CDR3: CASSLSGTSLNTGELFF. CDR3 bases: TGCGCCAGCAGCTTATCCGGGACTAGTTTAAACACCGGGGAGCTGTTTTTT.

V is TRBV4-2 and J is TRBJ1-5; 8 nucleotides line up with TRBD1. This CDR3 is 14 amino acids long. CDR1 and CDR2 from the germline V gene are LGHNA and YNFKEQ. Unmatched junction bases numbered 4, after V lost 4 bases and J lost 5 bases. The CDR3 region is CASSLTTGDQPQHF. CDR3 DNA: TGTGCCAGCAGCCTAACGACAGGGGATCAGCCCCAGCATTTT.

The CDR3 DNA reads as TGTGCCAGCAGTGGAGCCGGGACAATTAGCAATCAGCCCCAGCATTTT. Translated: CASSGAGTISNQPQHF. The chain has TRBV6-1 and TRBJ1-5; D possibly corresponds to TRBD1 (6 bases). CDR3 length equals 16 residues. Trimming removed 4 bases from V and 0 bases from J, with 13 bases in between. Germline V gives CDR1 MNHNS, CDR2 SASEGT.

This clone came up a few times. V gene TRBV7-2 combines with J gene TRBJ2-7, with TRBD2 matching over 13 bases. V shed 1 base and J 8 bases; nucleotides not matched to a gene: 2. CDR1 and CDR2 from the germline V gene are SGHTA and FQGNSA. This CDR3 spans 14 amino acids. The CDR3 reads CASSLGLAGGQQYF. CDR3 DNA: TGTGCCAGCAGCTTAGGACTAGCGGGAGGACAGCAGTACTTC.

The gene calls are TRBV4-1 and TRBJ2-5, with a possible D match to TRBD2 (6 bases). The last part of the DNA fits TRBJ2-7 better; the J call may be wrong. The CDR3 is 14 residues long. From germline, CDR1 is MGHRA and CDR2 YSYEKL. The CDR3 region has the DNA TGCGCCAGCAGCCAAGGGGACTTCGCCTACGAGCAGTACTTC. Protein product: CASSQGDFAYEQYF.

The chain combines TRBV27 with TRBJ1-2, with 8 bases matching TRBD1. Germline V gene sequence: CDR1 MNHEY, CDR2 SMNVEV (reference sequence). Trimming removed 2 bases from V and 7 bases from J; junction bases left unmatched: 9. The CDR3 has 15 residues. CDR3: CASSLGWGQASGYTF. The CDR3 DNA sequence: TGTGCCAGCAGTTTAGGGTGGGGACAGGCCTCTGGCTACACCTTC.

The V gene is TRBV7-9, the J gene TRBJ2-4, with 8 bases aligning to TRBD2. V dropped 4 bases and J dropped 9; count of bases not matched to a gene: 8. Germline V gene sequence: CDR1 SEHNR, CDR2 FQNEAQ (reference sequence). The CDR3 is 14 amino acids. The CDR3 DNA sequence: TGTGCCAGCAGCTCCCGGGAGGGTGGGCGCATTCAGTACTTC. It encodes CASSSREGGRIQYF.

This clone was recorded only once. The CDR3 coding sequence is TGTGCCAGCAGTCCCTCCCTACACAGCGATACGCAGTATTTT. Its protein product is CASSPSLHSDTQYF. The chain combines TRBV27 with TRBJ2-3; D call uncertain. This CDR3 spans 14 amino acids. Germline assignment: CDR1 MNHEY and CDR2 SMNVEV (reference sequence). Deletions cut 5 bases from V and 6 bases from J, with 15 bases between.

This clone was recorded only once. The chain links TRBV5-1 to TRBJ2-1; TRBD1 might be the D (7 bases). This CDR3 region has 14 residues. Trimming took 2 bases from V and 7 from J, leaving 13 bases between them. Germline values: CDR1 SGHRS, CDR2 YFSETQ. The CDR3 here is CASSFEQGRNEQFF. In DNA form, the CDR3 reads TGCGCCAGCAGCTTTGAACAGGGGAGGAATGAGCAGTTCTTC.

The J gene is TRBJ2-7, the V gene TRBV7-2, with D possibly matching TRBD1 (5 bases). The CDR3 runs to 11 residues. V lost 5 bases to trimming and J lost 6 bases, with 8 bases between them. The germline gives CDR1 SGHTA, CDR2 FQGNSA. CDR3 in amino acids: CASSPGAEQYF. For the CDR3, the DNA is TGTGCCAGCAGCCCTGGGGCCGAGCAGTACTTC.